This TCR beta chain was profiled in a study of Graves' ophthalmopathy and Graves' hyperthyroidism (dated by TCRdb to the late 2010s). Notes on the research overall: Hyperthyroidism was considered stable if no progression to ophthalmopathy occurred within 18 months of follow-up. The study used TCR beta repertoire signatures to distinguish Graves' ophthalmopathy from Graves' hyperthyroidism and to predict progression to ophthalmopathy. To explore V-J signatures distinguishing ophthalmopathy from hyperthyroidism, a discovery set of about a hundred patients (around 42 ophthalmopathy, 55 to 60 stable hyperthyroidism) was enrolled. In roughly 6 hyperthyroidism patients, the T-cell repertoire of thyroid tissue was compared with the T-cell repertoire of blood. Following sampling, methimazole starting at 30 mg daily was administered to hyperthyroidism patients, and high-dose intravenous methylprednisolone was administered to ophthalmopathy patients. In total, approximately 130 blood samples were TCR-sequenced: under 45 ophthalmopathy, roughly 77 hyperthyroidism and approximately 17 hyperthyroidism-to-ophthalmopathy patients. An independent validation cohort comprised 18 hyperthyroidism patients and some 16 patients who later progressed from hyperthyroidism to ophthalmopathy. Findings and caveats that apply to the study as a whole: Sample size was not predetermined statistically, and investigators were not blinded to group allocation. Most expanded thyroid clonotypes with frequency above 0.001 were also detected in blood, suggesting blood repertoires may reflect the thyroid immune response. Ophthalmopathy was separated from stable hyperthyroidism by the 13-signature model with roughly 88% sensitivity and 81% to 83% specificity in cross-validation and with 80%/75% in the test set. In validation, the model predicted ophthalmopathy progression with about 71% sensitivity and approximately 72% specificity; fewer than 15 predicted patients were CT-confirmed with GO in a median of approximately 6.5 months.

Hyperthyroidism patients were newly diagnosed, were aged 18 to 65 years, and had a disease duration under 2 months. Patients were excluded if they had other autoimmune diseases, uncontrolled infections, pregnancy or lactation. Clinical symptoms, serum thyroxine, TRAb, thyroid ultrasound and orbital computed tomography formed the basis of the diagnosis. Trizol reagent was used to extract the total RNA, and its quality was then checked on an Agilent 2100 Bioanalyzer. Note on this clonotype: The target of this receptor is not known. There are no base qualities to consult, and no much larger clone falls within one base.

The CDR3 starts with the cysteine, ends with the phenylalanine, and has 13 residues. The CDR3 DNA has 39 bases and is translated from base 1. V lost 5 bases and J lost 7 bases, and the count of bases not matched to a germline gene is 6. According to the germline V gene, CDR1 reads SNHLY and CDR2 reads FYNNEI. TCR beta CDR3 regions were amplified from RNA transcripts for repertoire sequencing. The first round was an RT-PCR using HTBI primers with the Qiagen OneStep RT-PCR kit, and this first round was followed by a second-round multiplex PCR, then size selection and purification. Libraries were sequenced on an Illumina HiSeq2000 using paired-end 100 bp reads. Concerning the study's data processing: SOAPnuke was used to process the reads, removing any read that contained adapters or uncalled bases, had a mean Phred below 15, or lacked an exact match to the constant primer or identifier. COPE v1.2.5 was used to merge the high-quality paired reads. Each unique nucleotide sequence was defined as a clonotype, and clonotypes were aligned to IMGT TRB V, D and J references with MiTCR v1.1. The analysis was limited to V-J combinations with a frequency above 0.0001, which together covered more than 99% of repertoires. For each V-J combination, a TCR clonal expansion and chaos score was defined as the ratio of F50 clonal expansion to chaos observed in the TCRdist matrix. Welch's t-statistics and random forest were used to narrow the features down to around 13 V-J combinations, which were then fed into a naive Bayes classifier. Thyroid-blood repertoire similarity was quantified with the Morisita-Horn index. The raw public data were reprocessed by TCRdb itself: fastp quality trimming at Q25, MiXCR clonotype calling, in-frame beta chains only. Duplicate CDR3 protein sequences are folded into a single record with the most common DNA and genes. TCRdb, not the original authors, processed these V and J calls. The sample has around 590,000 distinct CDR3 sequences on record, roughly 40% of them singletons. The ten largest account for about 4% of the sample.

The receptor comes from an adult man with Graves' hyperthyroidism. The rearranged chain carries TRBV2 and TRBJ1-1, with 8 bases matching TRBD1. Input material: peripheral blood or thyroid tissue (not recorded which). The DNA reads as follows: TGTGCCAGCAGTACGGACAGGGAGGGTGAAGCTTTCTTT. Translated, it gives CASSTDREGEAFF.